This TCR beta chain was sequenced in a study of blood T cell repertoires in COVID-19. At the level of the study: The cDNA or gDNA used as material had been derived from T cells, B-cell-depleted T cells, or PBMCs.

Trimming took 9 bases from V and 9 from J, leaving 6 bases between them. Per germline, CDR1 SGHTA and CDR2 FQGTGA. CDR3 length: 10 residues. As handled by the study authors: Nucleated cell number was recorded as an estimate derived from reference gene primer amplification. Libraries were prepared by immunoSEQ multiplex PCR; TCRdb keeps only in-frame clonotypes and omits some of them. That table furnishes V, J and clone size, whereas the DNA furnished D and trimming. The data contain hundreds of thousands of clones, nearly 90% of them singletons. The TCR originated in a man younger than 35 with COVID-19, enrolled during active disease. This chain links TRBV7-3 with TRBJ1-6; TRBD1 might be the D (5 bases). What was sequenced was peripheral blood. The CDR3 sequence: CARGGSPLHF. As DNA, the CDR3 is TGTGCCAGGGGGGGTTCACCCCTCCACTTT.